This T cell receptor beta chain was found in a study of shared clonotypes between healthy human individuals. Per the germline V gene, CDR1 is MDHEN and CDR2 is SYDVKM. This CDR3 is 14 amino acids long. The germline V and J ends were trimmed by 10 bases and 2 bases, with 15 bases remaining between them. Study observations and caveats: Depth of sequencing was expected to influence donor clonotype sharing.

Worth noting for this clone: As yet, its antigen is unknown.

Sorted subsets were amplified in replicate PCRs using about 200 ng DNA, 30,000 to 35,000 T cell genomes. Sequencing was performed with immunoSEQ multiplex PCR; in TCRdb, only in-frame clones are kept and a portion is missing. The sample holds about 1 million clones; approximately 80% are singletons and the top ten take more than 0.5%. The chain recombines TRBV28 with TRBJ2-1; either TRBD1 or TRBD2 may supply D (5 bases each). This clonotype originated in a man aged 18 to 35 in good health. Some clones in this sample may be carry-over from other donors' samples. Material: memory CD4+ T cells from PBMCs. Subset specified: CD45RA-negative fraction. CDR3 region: CATRNGGTYNEQFF. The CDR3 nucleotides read TGTGCCACCCGGAATGGGGGAACCTACAATGAGCAGTTCTTC.